Sequencing of this T cell receptor (beta chain) was carried out in a study of blood T cell repertoires in COVID-19. Profiling relied on immunoSEQ multiplex PCR, and the TCRdb table lists in-frame clones only, not all of them. The sample includes tens of thousands of clones, roughly 84% of them seen just once. The CDR3 consists of 15 residues. Germline V gene data show CDR1 as LNHNV and CDR2 as YYDKDF (reference sequence). V was trimmed by 5 bases and J by 2 bases, leaving 16 bases between them. The sequence was obtained from a human donor in a cohort sampled during active COVID-19. The sample was peripheral blood. The chain uses TRBV15 and TRBJ2-7, with D possibly being TRBD1 (5 bases). The CDR3 loop is CATSVSQGFTYEQYF. The CDR3 bases are TGTGCCACCAGCGTAAGCCAGGGATTCACCTACGAGCAGTACTTC.